This TCR beta chain was profiled in a study of cytomegalovirus exposure and HLA in healthy donors. Germline CDR1 is MNHNS and CDR2 is SASEGT. This CDR3 has 15 amino acids. Trimming removed 6 bases from V and 1 base from J; junction bases left unmatched: 8. Primers included in the PCR were 60 Vbeta and 13 Jbeta primers. Sequencing used immunoSEQ multiplex PCR; TCRdb keeps in-frame clones, though not all of them. The table has about 76,000 clones, around 70% seen once. The TCR originated in a woman in her forties in good health and CMV-seropositive. V is TRBV6-1 and J is TRBJ1-1; 7 bases align to TRBD1. The material sequenced was PBMCs. The CDR3 DNA reads as TGTGCCAGCAGGACTTGGGACAGCCCGAACACTGAAGCTTTCTTT. This encodes CASRTWDSPNTEAFF.